What follows describes a single TCR beta chain. A patient was excluded if there was uncontrolled infection, other autoimmune disease, pregnancy or lactation. The CDR3 length is 17 residues. Trimming cost V 0 bases and J 6 bases; bases outside gene matches: 9. Per germline, CDR1 LNHDA and CDR2 SQIVND (reference sequence). Amplification of TCR beta CDR3 regions was performed using RNA transcripts as template. First-round RT-PCR of the TCR CDR3 relied on the HTBI primer set. TCRdb re-called the multiplex PCR reads through MiXCR, storing one row per CDR3 protein. The table includes some 500,000 distinct CDR3 sequences, approximately 25% detected once. This sample is drawn from a study of T cells in Graves' hyperthyroidism and ophthalmopathy.

The sample was blood. This clonotype was obtained from a woman aged 25 to 45 with Graves' ophthalmopathy. The J gene is TRBJ2-7, the V gene TRBV19, with TRBD2 matching 12 bases. CDR3 nucleotide sequence: TGTGCCAGTAGTATAGATCTATCGACTAGCGGGGGTATCGAGCAGTACTTC. Translation: CASSIDLSTSGGIEQYF.